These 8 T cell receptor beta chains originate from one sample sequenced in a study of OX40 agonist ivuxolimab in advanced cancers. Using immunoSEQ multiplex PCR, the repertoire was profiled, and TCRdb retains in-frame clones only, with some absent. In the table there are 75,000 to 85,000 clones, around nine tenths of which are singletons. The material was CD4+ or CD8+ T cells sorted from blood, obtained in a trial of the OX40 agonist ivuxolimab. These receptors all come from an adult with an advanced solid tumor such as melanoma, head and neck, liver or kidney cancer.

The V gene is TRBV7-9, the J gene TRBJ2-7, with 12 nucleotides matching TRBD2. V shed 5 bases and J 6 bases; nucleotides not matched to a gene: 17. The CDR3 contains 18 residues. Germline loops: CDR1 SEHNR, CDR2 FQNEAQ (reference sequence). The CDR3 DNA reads TGTGCCAGCAGCCTCGGGACAGGGGTACTAGCGGGAGGAGGCGAGCAGTACTTC. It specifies CASSLGTGVLAGGGEQYF.

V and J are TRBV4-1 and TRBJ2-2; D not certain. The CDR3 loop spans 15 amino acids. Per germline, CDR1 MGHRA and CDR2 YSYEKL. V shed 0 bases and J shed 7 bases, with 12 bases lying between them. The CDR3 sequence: CASSQDRIPGGELFF. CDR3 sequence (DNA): TGCGCCAGCAGCCAAGATAGAATTCCGGGCGGGGAGCTGTTTTTT.

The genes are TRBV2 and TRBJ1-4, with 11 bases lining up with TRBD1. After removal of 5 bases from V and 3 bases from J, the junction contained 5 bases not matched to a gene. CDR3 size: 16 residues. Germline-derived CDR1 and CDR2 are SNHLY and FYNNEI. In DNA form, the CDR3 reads TGTGCCAGCAGTCGGGACAGGGGGAGCGCTAATGAAAAACTGTTTTTT. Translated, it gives CASSRDRGSANEKLFF. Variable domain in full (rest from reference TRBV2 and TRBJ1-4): EPEVTQTPSHQVTQMGQEVILRCVPISNHLYFYWYRQILGQKVEFLVSFYNNEISEKSEIFDDQFSVERPDGSNFTLKIRSTKLEDSAMYFCASSRDRGSANEKLFFGSGTQLSVL.

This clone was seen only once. The CDR3 is CASSENLMGLAAQNEQFF. The CDR3, as DNA: TGTGCCAGCTCAGAGAATTTGATGGGACTAGCGGCGCAAAATGAGCAGTTCTTC. The V call is TRBV18, the J call TRBJ2-1; 11 nucleotides align to TRBD2. V lost 5 bases to trimming and J lost 7 bases; unmatched junction nucleotides: 16. The CDR3 totals 18 residues. The germline CDR1 and CDR2 sequences are KGHSH and LQKENI.

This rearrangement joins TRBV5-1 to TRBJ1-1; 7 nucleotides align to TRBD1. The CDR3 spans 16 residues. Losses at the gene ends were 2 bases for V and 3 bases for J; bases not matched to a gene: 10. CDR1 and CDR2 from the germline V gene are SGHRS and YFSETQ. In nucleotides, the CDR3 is TGCGCCAGCAGCTTCGCCGTACAGGGACAGTACACTGAAGCTTTCTTT. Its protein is CASSFAVQGQYTEAFF.

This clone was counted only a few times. CDR3 DNA: TGTGCCAGCTCTAACTGGGGTCAGCCCCAGCATTTT. This translates into CASSNWGQPQHF. The chain combines TRBV5-5 with TRBJ1-5; D gene uncertain. V lost 7 bases and J lost 6, with 11 bases in between. This CDR3 is built from 12 residues. CDR1 SGHKS and CDR2 YYEKEE come from the germline V gene (reference sequence).

In nucleotides, the CDR3 is TGTGCCATCAGCGTCCTGGGCAATGAGCAGTTCTTC. It yields the protein CAISVLGNEQFF. V usage is TRBV10-3 and J usage is TRBJ2-1; D gene ambiguous. The V gene's germline CDR1 is ENHRY and CDR2 SYGVKD. V lost 6 bases to trimming and J lost 6 bases, with 9 bases between them. CDR3 length: 12 residues.

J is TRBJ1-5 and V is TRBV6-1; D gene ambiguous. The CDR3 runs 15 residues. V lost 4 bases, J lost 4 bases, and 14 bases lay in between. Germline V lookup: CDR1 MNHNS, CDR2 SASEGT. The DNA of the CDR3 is TGTGCCAGCAGTGTTCAAAGTTTCGGTAATCAGCCCCAGCATTTT. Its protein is CASSVQSFGNQPQHF.